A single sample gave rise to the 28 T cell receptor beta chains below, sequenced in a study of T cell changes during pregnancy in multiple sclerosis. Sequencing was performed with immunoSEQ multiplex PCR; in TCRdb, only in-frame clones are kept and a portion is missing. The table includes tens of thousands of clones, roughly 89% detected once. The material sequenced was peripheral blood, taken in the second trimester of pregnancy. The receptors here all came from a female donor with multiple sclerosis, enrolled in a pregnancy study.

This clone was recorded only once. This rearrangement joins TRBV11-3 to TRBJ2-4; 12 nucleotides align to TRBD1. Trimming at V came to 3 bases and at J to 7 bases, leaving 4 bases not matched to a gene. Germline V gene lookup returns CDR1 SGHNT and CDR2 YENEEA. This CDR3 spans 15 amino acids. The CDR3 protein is CASSLGQGAVNIQYF. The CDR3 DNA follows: TGTGCCAGCAGCTTGGGACAGGGGGCAGTTAACATTCAGTACTTC.

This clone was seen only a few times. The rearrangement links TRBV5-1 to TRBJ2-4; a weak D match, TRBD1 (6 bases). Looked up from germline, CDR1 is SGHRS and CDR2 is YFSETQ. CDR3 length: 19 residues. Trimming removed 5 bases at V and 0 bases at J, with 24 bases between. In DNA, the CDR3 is TGCGCCAGCAGTTCAACGCATGCAACAGGGAAACTAGCCAAAAACATTCAGTACTTC. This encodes CASSSTHATGKLAKNIQYF.

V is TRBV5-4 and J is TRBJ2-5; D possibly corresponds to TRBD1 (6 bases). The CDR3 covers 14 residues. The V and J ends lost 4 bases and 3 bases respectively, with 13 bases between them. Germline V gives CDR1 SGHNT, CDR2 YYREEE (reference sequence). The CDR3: CASSEGQGKETQYF. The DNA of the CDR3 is TGTGCCAGCAGCGAGGGGCAGGGGAAAGAGACCCAGTACTTC.

CDR3 DNA: TGTGCCAGCAGCGGTTACAGGGGGTCTTCCTACAATGAGCAGTTCTTC. Its protein is CASSGYRGSSYNEQFF. The rearrangement joins TRBV5-6 to TRBJ2-1; 8 nucleotides match TRBD1. After removal of 4 bases from V and 1 base from J, the junction contained 7 bases not matched to a gene. This CDR3 spans 16 amino acids. CDR1 and CDR2 (germline): SGHDT, YYEEEE.

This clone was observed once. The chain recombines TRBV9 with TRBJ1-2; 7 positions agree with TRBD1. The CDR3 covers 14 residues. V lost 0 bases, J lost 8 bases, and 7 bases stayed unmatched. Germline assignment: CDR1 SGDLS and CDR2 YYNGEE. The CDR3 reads CASSVDNRGEGYTF. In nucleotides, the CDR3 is TGTGCCAGCAGCGTAGATAACAGGGGTGAGGGCTACACCTTC.

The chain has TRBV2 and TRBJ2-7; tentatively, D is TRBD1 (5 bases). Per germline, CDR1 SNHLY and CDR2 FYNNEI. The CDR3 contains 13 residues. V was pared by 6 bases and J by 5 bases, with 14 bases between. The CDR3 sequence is CASSPLGRNEQYF. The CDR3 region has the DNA TGTGCCAGCAGCCCGCTGGGGCGTAACGAGCAGTACTTC.

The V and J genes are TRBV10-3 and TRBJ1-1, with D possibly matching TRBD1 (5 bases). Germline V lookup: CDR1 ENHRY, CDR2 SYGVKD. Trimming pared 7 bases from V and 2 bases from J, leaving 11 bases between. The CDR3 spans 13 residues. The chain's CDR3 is CAINADSNTEAFF. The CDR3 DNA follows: TGTGCCATCAATGCCGACAGCAACACTGAAGCTTTCTTT.

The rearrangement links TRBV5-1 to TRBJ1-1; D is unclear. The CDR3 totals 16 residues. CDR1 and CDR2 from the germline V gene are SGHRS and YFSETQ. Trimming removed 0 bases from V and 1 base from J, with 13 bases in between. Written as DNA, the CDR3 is TGCGCCAGCAGCTTGGATCGGGGTGTGGGGAACACTGAAGCTTTCTTT. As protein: CASSLDRGVGNTEAFF.

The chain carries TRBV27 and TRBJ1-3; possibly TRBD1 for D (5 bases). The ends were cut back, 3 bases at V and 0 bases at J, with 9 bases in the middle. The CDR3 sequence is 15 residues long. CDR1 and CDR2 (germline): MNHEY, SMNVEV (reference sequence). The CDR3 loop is CASSLTASSGNTIYF. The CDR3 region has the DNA TGTGCCAGCAGTTTGACAGCCAGCTCTGGAAACACCATATATTTT.

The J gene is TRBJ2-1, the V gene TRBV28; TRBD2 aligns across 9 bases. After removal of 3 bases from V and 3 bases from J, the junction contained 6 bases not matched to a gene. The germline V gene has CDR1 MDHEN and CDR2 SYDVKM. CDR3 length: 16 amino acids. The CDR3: CASSLRLAVVYNEQFF. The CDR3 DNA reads TGTGCCAGCAGTTTGCGACTAGCGGTTGTCTACAATGAGCAGTTCTTC.

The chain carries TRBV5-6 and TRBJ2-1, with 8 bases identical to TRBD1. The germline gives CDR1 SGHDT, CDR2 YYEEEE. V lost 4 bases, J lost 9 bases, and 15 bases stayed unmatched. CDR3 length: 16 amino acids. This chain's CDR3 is CASSPTDFRGRGEQFF. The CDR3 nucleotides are TGTGCCAGCAGCCCTACCGATTTCAGGGGGCGCGGTGAGCAGTTCTTC. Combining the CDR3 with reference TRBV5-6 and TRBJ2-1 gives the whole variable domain DAGVTQSPTHLIKTRGQQVTLRCSPKSGHDTVSWYQQALGQGPQFIFQYYEEEERQRGNFPDRFSGHQFPNYSSELNVNALLLGDSALYLCASSPTDFRGRGEQFFGPGTRLTVL.

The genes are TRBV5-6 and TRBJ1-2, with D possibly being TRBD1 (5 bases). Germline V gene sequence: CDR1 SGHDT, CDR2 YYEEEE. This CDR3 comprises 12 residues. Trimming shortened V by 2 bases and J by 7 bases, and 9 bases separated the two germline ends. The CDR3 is CASSFSGPGYTF. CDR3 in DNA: TGTGCCAGCAGCTTCTCAGGGCCTGGCTACACCTTC.

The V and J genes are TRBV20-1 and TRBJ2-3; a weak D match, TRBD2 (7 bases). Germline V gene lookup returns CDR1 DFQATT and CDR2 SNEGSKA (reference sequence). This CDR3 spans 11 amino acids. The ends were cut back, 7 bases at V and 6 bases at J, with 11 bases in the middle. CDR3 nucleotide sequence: TGCAGTGGAGGGGGGGTTGATACGCAGTATTTT. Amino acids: CSGGGVDTQYF.

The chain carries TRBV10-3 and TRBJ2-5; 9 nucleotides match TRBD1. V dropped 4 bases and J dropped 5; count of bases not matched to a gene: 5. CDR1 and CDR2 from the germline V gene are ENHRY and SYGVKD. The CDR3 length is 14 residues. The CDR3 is CAISGTGTGETQYF. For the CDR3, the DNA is TGTGCCATCAGTGGGACCGGGACAGGGGAGACCCAGTACTTC.

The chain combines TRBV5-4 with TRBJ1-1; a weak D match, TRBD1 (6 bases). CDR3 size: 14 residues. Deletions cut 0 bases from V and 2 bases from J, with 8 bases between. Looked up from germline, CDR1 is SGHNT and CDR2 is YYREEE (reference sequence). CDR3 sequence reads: CASSLAGTNTEAFF. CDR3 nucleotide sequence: TGTGCCAGCAGCTTGGCCGGGACAAACACTGAAGCTTTCTTT.

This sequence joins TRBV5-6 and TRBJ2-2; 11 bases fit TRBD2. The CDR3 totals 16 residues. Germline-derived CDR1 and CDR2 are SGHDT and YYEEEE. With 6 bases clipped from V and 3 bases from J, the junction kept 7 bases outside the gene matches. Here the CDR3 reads CASTVLAGAYTGELFF. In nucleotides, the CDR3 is TGTGCCAGCACCGTACTAGCGGGGGCCTACACCGGGGAGCTGTTTTTT.

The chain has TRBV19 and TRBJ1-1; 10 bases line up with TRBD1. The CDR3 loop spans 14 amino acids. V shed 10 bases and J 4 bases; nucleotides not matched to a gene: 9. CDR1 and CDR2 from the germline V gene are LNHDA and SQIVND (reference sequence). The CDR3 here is CATSDRGQTTEAFF. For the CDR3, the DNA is TGTGCCACCAGCGACAGGGGGCAGACCACTGAAGCTTTCTTT.

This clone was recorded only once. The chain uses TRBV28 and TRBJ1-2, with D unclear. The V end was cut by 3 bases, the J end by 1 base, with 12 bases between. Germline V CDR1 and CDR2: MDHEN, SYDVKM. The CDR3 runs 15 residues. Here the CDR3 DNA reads TGTGCCAGCAGTTTCCATGGCGCTAGTAACTATGGCTACACCTTC. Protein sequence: CASSFHGASNYGYTF.

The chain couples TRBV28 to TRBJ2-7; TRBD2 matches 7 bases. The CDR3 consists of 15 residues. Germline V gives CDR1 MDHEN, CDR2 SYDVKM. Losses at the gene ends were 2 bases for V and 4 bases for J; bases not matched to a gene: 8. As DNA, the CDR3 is TGTGCCAGCAGTTTAACCCCGACTAGCTCTTACGAGCAGTACTTC. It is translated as CASSLTPTSSYEQYF. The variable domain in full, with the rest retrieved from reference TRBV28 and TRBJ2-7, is DVKVTQSSRYLVKRTGEKVFLECVQDMDHENMFWYRQDPGLGLRLIYFSYDVKMKEKGDIPEGYSVSREKKERFSLILESASTNQTSMYLCASSLTPTSSYEQYFGPGTRLTVT.

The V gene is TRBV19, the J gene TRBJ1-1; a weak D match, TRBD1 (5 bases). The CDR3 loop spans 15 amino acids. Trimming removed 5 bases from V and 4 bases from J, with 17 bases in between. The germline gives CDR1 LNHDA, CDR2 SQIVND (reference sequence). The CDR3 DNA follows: TGTGCCAGTAGTTCGACGGGACGGGGGGGCACTGAAGCTTTCTTT. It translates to CASSSTGRGGTEAFF. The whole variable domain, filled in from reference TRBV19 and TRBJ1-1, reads DGGITQSPKYLFRKEGQNVTLSCEQNLNHDAMYWYRQDPGQGLRLIYYSQIVNDFQKGDIAEGYSVSREKKESFPLTVTSAQKNPTAFYLCASSSTGRGGTEAFFGQGTRLTVV.

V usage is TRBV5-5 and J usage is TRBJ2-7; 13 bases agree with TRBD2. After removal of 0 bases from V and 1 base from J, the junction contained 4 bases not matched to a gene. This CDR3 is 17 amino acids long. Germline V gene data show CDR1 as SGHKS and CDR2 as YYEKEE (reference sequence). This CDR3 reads CASSLAGTSGISYEQYF. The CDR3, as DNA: TGTGCCAGCAGCTTGGCCGGGACTAGCGGGATTTCCTACGAGCAGTACTTC.

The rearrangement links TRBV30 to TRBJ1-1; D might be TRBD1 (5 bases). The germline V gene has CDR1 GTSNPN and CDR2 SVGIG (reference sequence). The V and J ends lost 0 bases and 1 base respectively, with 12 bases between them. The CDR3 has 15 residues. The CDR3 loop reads CAWSVRRGANTEAFF. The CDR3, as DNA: TGTGCCTGGAGTGTACGGAGGGGCGCGAACACTGAAGCTTTCTTT.

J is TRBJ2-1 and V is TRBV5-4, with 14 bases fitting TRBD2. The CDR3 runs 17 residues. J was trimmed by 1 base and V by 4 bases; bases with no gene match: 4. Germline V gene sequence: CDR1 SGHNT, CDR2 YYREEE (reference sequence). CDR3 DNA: TGTGCCAGCAGCGAGGGGACTAGCGGGAGATCCTACAATGAGCAGTTCTTC. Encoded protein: CASSEGTSGRSYNEQFF.

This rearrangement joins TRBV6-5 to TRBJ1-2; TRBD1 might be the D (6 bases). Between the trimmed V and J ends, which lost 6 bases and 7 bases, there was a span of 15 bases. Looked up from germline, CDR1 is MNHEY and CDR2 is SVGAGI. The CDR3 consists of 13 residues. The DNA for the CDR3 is TGTGCCAGCAGGGCCTCAGGGGAGGGTGGCTACACCTTC. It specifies CASRASGEGGYTF.

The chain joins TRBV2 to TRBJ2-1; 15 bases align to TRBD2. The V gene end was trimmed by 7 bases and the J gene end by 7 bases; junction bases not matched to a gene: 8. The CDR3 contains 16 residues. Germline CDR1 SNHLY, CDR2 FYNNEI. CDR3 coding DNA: TGTGCCAGCACTGGACTAGCGGGAGGGTATAAGAATGAGCAGTTCTTC. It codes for CASTGLAGGYKNEQFF.

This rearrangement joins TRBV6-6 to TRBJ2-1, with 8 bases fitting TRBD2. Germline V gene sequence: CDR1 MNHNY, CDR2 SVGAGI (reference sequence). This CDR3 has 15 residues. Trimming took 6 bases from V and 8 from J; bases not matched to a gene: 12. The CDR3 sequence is CASRQNRGGPDEQFF. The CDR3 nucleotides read TGTGCCAGCAGGCAAAACCGGGGGGGCCCCGATGAGCAGTTCTTC.

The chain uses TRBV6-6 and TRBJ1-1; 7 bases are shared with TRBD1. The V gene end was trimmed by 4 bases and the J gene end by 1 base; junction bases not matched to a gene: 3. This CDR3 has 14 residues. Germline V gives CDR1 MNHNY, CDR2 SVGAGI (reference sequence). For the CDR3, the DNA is TGTGCCAGCAGTTCCGGGACAGCGAACACTGAAGCTTTCTTT. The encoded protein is CASSSGTANTEAFF.

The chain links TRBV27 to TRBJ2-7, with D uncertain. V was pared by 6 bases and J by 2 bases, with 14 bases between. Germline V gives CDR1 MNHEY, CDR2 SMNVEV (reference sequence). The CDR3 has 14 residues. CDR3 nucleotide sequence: TGTGCCAGCAGCTCGTCCCTAGTTGCCTACGAGCAGTACTTC. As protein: CASSSSLVAYEQYF.